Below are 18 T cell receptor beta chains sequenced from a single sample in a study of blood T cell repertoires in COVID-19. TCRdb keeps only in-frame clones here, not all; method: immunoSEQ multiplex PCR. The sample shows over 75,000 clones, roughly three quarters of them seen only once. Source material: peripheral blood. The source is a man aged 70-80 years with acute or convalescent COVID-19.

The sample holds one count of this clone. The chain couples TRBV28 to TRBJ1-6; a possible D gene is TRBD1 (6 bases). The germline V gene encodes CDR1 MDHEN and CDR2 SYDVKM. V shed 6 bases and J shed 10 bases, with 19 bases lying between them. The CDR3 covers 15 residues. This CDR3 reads CASRAWGGQGSPLHF. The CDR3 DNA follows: TGTGCCAGCAGGGCCTGGGGGGGGCAGGGGTCACCCCTCCACTTT.

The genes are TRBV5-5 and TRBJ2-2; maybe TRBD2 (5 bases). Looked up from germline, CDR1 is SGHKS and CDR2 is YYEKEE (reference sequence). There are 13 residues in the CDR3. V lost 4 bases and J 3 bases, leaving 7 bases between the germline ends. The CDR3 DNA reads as TGTGCCAGCAGCACACTAGACACCGGGGAGCTGTTTTTT. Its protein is CASSTLDTGELFF.

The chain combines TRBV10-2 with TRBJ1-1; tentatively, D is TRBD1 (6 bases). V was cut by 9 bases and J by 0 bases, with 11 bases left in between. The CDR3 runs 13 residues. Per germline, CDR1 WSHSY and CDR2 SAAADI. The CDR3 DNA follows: TGCGCCAGTTCAGGGACACTGAACACTGAAGCTTTCTTT. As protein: CASSGTLNTEAFF.

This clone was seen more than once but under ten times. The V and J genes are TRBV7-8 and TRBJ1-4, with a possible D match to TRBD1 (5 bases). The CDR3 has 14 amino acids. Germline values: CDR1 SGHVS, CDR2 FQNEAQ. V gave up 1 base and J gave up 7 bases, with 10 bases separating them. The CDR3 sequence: CASSLDPGGEKLFF. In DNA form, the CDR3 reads TGTGCCAGCAGCTTAGATCCCGGGGGTGAAAAACTGTTTTTT.

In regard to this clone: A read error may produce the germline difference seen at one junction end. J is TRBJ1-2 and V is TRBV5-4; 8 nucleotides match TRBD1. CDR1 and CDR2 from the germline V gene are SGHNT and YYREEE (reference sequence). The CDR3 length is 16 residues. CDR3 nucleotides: TGTGCCAGCAGTTTGGGACAGGTTCTTGCTAACTATGGCTACACCTTC. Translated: CASSLGQVLANYGYTF.

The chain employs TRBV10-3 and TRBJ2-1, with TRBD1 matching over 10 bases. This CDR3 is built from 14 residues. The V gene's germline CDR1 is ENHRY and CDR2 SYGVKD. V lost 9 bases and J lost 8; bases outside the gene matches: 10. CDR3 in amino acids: CAISRDRGSDEQFF. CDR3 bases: TGTGCCATTAGCAGGGACAGGGGTAGTGATGAGCAGTTCTTC.

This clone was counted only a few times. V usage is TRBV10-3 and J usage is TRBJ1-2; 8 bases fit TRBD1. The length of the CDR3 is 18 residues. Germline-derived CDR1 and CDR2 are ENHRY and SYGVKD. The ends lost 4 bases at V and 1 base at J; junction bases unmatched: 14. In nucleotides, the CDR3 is TGTGCCATCAGTGTTACAGGGGGTTTGAGGTTACTTAACTATGGCTACACCTTC. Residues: CAISVTGGLRLLNYGYTF.

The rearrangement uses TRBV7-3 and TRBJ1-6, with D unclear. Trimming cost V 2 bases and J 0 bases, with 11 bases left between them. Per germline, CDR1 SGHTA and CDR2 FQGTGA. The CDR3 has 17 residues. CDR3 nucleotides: TGTGCCAGCAGCTTAGAGGCAGAGAGCTCCTATAATTCACCCCTCCACTTT. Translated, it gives CASSLEAESSYNSPLHF.

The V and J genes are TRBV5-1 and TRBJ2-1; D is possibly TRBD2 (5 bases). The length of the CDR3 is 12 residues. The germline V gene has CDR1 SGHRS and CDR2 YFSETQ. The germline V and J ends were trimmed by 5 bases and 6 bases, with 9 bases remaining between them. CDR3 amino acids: CASSTRGNEQFF. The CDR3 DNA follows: TGCGCCAGCAGTACCCGGGGCAATGAGCAGTTCTTC.

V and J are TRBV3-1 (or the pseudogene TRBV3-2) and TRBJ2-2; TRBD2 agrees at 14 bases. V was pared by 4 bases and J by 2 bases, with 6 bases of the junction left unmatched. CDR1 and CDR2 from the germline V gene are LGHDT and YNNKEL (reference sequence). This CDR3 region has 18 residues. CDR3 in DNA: TGTGCCAGCAGCCTGTGGACTAGCGGGGGGCATAACACCGGGGAGCTGTTTTTT. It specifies CASSLWTSGGHNTGELFF.

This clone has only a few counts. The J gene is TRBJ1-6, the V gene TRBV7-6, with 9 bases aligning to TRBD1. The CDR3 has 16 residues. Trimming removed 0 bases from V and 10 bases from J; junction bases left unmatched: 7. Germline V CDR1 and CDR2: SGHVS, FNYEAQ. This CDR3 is CASSLAGQGLGSPLHF. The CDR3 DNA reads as TGTGCCAGCAGCTTAGCGGGACAGGGCCTGGGGTCACCCCTCCACTTT.

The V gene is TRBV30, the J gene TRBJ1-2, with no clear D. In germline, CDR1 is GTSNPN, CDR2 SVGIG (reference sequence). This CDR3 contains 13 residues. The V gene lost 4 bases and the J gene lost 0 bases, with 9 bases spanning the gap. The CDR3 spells CAWKEFSNYGYTF. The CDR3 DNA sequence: TGTGCCTGGAAAGAGTTTTCTAACTATGGCTACACCTTC.

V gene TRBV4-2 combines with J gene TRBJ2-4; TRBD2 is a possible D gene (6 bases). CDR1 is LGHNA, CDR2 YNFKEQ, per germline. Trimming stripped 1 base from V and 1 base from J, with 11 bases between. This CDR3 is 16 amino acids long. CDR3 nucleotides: TGTGCCAGCAGCCAAGTAGGAGGGGAGGCCAAAAACATTCAGTACTTC. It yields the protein CASSQVGGEAKNIQYF.

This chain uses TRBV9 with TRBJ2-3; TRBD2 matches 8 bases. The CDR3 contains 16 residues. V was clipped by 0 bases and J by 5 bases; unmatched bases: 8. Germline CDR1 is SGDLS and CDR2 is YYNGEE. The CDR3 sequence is CASSVATGGGGDTQYF. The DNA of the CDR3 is TGTGCCAGCAGCGTAGCTACCGGGGGGGGTGGAGATACGCAGTATTTT.

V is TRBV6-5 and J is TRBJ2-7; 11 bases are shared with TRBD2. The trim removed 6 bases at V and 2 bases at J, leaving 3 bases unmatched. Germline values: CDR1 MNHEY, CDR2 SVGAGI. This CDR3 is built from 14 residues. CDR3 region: CASSIAGGAYEQYV. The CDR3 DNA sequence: TGTGCCAGCAGCATAGCGGGAGGGGCCTACGAGCAGTACGTC.

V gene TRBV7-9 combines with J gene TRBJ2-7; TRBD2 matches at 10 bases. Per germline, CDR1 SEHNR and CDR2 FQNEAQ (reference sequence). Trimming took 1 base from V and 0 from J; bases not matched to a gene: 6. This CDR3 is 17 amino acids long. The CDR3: CASSLGRTSGSSYEQYF. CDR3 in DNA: TGTGCCAGCAGCTTAGGTAGGACTAGCGGAAGCTCCTACGAGCAGTACTTC.

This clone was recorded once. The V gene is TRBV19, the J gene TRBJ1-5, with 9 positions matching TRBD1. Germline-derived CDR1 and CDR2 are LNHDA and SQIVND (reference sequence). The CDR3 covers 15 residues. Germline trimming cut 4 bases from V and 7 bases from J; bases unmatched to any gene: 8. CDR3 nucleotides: TGTGCCAGTAGTAAGGGACAGGGCAACGGGCAGCCCCAGCATTTT. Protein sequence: CASSKGQGNGQPQHF.

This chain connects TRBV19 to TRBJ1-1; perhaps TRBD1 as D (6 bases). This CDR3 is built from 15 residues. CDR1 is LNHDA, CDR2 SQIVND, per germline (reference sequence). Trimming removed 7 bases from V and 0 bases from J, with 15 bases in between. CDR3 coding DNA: TGTGCCAGTATGTACAGGGAAACCATGAACACTGAAGCTTTCTTT. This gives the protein CASMYRETMNTEAFF.